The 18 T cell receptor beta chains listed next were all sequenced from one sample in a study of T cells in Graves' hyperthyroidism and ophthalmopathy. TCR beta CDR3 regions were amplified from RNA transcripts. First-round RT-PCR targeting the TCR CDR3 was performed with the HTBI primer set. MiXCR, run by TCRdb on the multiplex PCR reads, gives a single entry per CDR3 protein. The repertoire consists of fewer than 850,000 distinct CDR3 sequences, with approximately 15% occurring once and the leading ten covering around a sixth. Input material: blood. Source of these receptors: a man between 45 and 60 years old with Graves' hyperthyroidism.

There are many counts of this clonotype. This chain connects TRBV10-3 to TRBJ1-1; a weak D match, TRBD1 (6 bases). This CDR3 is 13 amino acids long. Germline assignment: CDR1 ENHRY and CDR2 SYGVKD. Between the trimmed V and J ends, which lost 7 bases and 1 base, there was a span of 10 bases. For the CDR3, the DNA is TGTGCCATCACTCCGGACAGGAACACTGAAGCTTTCTTT. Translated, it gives CAITPDRNTEAFF.

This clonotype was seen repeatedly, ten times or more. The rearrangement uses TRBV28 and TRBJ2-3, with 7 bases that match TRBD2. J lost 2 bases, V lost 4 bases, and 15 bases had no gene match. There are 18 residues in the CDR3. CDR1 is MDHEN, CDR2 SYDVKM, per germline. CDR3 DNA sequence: TGTGCCAGCAGTTCAACCCCCCTCCTAGCGGAGATCACAGATACGCAGTATTTT. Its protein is CASSSTPLLAEITDTQYF.

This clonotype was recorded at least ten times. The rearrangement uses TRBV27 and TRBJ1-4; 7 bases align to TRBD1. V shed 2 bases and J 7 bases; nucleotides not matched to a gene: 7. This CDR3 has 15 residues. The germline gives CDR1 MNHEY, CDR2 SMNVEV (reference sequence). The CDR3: CASSLGRGLAEKLFF. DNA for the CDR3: TGTGCCAGCAGTTTAGGGAGGGGGCTGGCTGAAAAACTGTTTTTT.

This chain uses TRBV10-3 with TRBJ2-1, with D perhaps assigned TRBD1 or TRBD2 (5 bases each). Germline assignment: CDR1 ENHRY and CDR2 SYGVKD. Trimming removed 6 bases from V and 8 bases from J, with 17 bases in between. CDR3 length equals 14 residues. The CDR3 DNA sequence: TGTGCCATCAGGAGCCGGGACGAAGGCCATGAGCAGTTCTTC. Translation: CAIRSRDEGHEQFF.

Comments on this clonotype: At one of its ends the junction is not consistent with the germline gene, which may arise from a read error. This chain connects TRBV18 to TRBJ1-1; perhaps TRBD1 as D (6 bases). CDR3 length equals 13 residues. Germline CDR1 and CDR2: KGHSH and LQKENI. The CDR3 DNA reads TGTGCCATCTCAGCACACAGGGAGACTGAAGCTTTCTTT. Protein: CAISAHRETEAFF. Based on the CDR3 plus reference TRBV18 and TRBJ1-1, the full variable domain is NAGVMQNPRHLVRRRGQEARLRCSPMKGHSHVYWYRQLPEEGLKFMVYLQKENIIDESGMPKERFSAEFPKEGPSILRIQQVVRGDSAAYFCAISAHRETEAFFGQGTRLTVV.

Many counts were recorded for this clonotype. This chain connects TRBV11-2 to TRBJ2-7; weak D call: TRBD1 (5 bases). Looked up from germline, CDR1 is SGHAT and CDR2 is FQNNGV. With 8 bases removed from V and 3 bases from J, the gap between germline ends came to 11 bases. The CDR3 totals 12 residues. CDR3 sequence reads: CASLGLGYEQYF. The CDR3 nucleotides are TGTGCCAGCTTGGGGCTAGGCTACGAGCAGTACTTC. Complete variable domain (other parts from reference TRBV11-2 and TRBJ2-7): EAGVAQSPRYKIIEKRQSVAFWCNPISGHATLYWYQQILGQGPKLLIQFQNNGVVDDSQLPKDRFSAERLKGVDSTLKIQPAKLEDSAVYLCASLGLGYEQYFGPGTRLTVT.

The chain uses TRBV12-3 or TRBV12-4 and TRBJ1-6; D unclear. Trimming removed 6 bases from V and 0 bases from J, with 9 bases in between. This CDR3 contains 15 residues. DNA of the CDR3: TGTGCCAGCAGAGTCTTGAGCTCCTATAATTCACCCCTCCACTTT. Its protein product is CASRVLSSYNSPLHF.

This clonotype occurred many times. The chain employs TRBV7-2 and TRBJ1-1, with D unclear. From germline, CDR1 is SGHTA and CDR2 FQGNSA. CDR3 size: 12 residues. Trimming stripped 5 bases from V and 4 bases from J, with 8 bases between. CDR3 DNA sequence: TGTGCCAGCAGCACTATCTCCACTGAAGCTTTCTTT. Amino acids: CASSTISTEAFF.

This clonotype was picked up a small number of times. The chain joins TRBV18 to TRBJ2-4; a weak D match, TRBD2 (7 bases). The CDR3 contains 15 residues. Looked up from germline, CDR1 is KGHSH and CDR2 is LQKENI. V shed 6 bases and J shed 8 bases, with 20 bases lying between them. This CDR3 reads CASSPGEGFGYIQYF. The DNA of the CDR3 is TGTGCCAGCTCCCCAGGGGAGGGGTTTGGTTACATTCAGTACTTC.

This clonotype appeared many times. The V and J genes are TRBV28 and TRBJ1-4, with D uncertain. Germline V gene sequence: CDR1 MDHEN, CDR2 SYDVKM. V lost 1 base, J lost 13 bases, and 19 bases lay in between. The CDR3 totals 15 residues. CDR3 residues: CASSLLVSTRTALFF. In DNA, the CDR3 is TGTGCCAGCAGTTTATTAGTAAGCACAAGAACAGCACTGTTTTTT.

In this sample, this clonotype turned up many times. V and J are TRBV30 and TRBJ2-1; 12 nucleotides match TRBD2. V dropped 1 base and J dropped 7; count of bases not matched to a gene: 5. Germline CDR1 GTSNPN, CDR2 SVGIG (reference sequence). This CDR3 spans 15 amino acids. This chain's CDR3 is CAWSARLAGDNEQFF. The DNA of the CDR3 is TGTGCCTGGAGTGCTCGACTAGCGGGAGATAATGAGCAGTTCTTC.

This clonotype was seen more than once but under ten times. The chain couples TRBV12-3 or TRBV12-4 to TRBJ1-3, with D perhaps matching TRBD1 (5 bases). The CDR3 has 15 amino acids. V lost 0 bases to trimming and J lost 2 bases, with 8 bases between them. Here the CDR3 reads CASSLAGGTGNTIYF. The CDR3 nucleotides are TGTGCCAGCAGTTTAGCCGGGGGTACTGGAAACACCATATATTTT.

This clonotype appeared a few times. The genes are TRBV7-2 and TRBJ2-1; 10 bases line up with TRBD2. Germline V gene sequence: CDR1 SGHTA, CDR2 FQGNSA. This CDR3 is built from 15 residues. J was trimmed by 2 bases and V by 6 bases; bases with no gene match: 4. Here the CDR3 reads CASRQAGGTYNEQFF. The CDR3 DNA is TGTGCCAGCAGACAAGCGGGAGGGACCTACAATGAGCAGTTCTTC.

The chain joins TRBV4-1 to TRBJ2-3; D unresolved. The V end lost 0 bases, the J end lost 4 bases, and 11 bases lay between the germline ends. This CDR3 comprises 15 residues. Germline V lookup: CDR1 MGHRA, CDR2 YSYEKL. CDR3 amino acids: CASSQEGTVADTQYF. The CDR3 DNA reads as TGCGCCAGCAGCCAAGAAGGAACAGTGGCAGATACGCAGTATTTT.

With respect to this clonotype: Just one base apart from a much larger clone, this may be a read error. The CDR3 protein is CASRDGGQPNTGKLFF. CDR3 sequence (DNA): TGTGCCAGCAGAGACGGGGGGCAGCCTAACACCGGGAAGCTGTTTTTT. The J gene is TRBJ2-2, the V gene TRBV28, with D possibly matching TRBD2 (7 bases). Germline CDR1 reads MDHEN; CDR2 reads SYDVKM. The CDR3 is 16 amino acids. The whole variable domain, remainder taken from reference TRBV28 and TRBJ2-2, is DVKVTQSSRYLVKRTGEKVFLECVQDMDHENMFWYRQDPGLGLRLIYFSYDVKMKEKGDIPEGYSVSREKKERFSLILESASTNQTSMYLCASRDGGQPNTGKLFFGEGSRLTVL.

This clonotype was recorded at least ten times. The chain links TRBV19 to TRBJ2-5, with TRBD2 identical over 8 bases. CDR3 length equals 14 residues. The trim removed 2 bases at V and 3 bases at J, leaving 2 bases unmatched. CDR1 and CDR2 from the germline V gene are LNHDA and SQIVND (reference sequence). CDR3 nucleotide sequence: TGTGCCAGTAGTATAACTAGCGGTAAAGAGACCCAGTACTTC. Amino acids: CASSITSGKETQYF.

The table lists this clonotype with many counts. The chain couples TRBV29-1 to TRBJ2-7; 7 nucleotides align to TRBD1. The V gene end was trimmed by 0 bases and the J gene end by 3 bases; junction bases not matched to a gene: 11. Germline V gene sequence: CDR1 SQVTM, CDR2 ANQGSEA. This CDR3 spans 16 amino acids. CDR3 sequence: CSVEDRVQGVGYEQYF. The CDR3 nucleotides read TGCAGCGTTGAAGATAGGGTTCAGGGGGTCGGCTACGAGCAGTACTTC.

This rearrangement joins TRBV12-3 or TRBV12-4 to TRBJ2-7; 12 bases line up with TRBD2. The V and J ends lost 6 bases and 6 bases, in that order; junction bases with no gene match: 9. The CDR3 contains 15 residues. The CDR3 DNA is TGTGCCAGCAGCCACCCTAGCGGGAGGGCCGTCGAGCAGTACTTC. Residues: CASSHPSGRAVEQYF.